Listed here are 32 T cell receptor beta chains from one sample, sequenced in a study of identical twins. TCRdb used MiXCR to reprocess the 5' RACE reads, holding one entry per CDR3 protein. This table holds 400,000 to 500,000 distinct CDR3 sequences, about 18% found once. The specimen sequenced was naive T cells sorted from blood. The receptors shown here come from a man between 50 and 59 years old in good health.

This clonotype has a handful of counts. The DNA for the CDR3 is TGTGCCATCAGCTTGGATCCGGTCGGGAAGCCTAATGAAAAACTGTTTTTT. This codes for CAISLDPVGKPNEKLFF. This chain uses TRBV10-3 with TRBJ1-4; no clear D. Germline CDR1 and CDR2: ENHRY and SYGVKD. V gave up 6 bases and J gave up 3 bases, with 20 bases separating them. This CDR3 has 17 amino acids.

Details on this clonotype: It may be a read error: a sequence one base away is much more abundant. CDR3 sequence (DNA): TGTGCCAGCAGTTATAACCCAAGGAGCCCCCAGTACTTC. It encodes CASSYNPRSPQYF. The chain joins TRBV6-6 to TRBJ2-5; D not resolved. The CDR3 contains 13 residues. Trimming shortened V by 3 bases and J by 9 bases, and 14 bases separated the two germline ends. CDR1 and CDR2 (germline): MNHNY, SVGAGI (reference sequence).

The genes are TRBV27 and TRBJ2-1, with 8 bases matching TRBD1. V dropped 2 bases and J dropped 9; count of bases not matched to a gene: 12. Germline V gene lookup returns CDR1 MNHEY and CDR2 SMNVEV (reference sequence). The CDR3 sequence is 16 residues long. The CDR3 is CASSLNRGQGRGEQFF. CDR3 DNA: TGTGCCAGCAGTTTAAACCGTGGACAGGGTCGGGGTGAGCAGTTCTTC.

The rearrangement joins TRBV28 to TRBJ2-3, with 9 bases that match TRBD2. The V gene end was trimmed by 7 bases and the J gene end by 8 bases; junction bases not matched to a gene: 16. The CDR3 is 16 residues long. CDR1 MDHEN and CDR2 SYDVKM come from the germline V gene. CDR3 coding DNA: TGTGCCAGCACTAATAGTCTGGCTAGCGGGGTTTTTACGCAGTATTTT. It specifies CASTNSLASGVFTQYF.

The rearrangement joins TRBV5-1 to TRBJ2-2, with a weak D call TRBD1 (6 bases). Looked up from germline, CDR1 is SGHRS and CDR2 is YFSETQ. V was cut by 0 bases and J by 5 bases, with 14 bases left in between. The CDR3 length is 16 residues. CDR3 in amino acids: CASSLETGTLTGELFF. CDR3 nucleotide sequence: TGCGCCAGCAGCTTGGAAACGGGGACATTGACCGGGGAGCTGTTTTTT.

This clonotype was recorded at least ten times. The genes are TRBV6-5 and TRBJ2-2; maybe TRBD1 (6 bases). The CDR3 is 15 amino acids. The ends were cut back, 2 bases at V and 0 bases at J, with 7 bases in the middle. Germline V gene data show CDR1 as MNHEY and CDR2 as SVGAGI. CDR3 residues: CASSYAGANTGELFF. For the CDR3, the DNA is TGTGCCAGCAGTTACGCAGGGGCGAACACCGGGGAGCTGTTTTTT.

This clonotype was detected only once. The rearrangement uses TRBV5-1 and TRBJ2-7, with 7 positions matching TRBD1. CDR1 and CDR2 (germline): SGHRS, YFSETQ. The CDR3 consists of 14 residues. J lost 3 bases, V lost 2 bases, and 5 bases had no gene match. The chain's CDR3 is CASSFGRTGYEQYF. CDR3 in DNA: TGCGCCAGCAGCTTCGGGCGGACAGGCTACGAGCAGTACTTC.

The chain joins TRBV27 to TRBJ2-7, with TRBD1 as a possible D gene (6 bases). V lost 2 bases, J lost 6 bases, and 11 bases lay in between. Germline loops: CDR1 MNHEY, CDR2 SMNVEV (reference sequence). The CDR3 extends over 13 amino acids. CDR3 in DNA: TGTGCCAGCAGTTTAACCACAGGGTTCGAGCAGTACTTC. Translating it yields CASSLTTGFEQYF.

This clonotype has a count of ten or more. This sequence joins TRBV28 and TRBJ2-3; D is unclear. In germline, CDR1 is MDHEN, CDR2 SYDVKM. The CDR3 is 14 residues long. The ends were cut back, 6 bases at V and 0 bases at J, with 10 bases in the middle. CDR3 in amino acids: CASSRSFSTDTQYF. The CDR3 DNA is TGTGCCAGCAGCCGGTCTTTTAGCACAGATACGCAGTATTTT.

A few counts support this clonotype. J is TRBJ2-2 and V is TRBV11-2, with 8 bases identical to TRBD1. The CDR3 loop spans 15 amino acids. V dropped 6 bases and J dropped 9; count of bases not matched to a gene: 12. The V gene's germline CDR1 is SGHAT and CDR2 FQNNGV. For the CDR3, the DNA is TGTGCCAGCAGGGAACGGACAGGGAGCTACCGGGAGCTGTTTTTT. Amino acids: CASRERTGSYRELFF.

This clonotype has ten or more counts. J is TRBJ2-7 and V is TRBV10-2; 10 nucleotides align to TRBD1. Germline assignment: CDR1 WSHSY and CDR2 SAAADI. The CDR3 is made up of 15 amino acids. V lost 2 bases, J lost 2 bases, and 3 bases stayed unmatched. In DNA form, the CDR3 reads TGCGCCAGCAGTGAGGGGACAGGGGCGACCTACGAGCAGTACTTC. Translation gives CASSEGTGATYEQYF.

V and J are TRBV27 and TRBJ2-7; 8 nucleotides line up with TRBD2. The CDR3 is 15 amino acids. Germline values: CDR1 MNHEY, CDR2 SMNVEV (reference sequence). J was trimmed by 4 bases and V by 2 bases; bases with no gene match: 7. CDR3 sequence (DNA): TGTGCCAGCAGTTTAGGGAGCGGGAGAGGGTACGAGCAGTACTTC. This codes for CASSLGSGRGYEQYF.

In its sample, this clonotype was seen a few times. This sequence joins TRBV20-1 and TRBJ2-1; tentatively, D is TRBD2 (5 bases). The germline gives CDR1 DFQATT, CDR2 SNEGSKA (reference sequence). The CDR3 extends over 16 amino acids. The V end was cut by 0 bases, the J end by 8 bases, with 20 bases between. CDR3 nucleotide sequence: TGCAGTGCTAGAGATGTGGACGGGGTGGATTATTATGAGCAGTTCTTC. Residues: CSARDVDGVDYYEQFF.

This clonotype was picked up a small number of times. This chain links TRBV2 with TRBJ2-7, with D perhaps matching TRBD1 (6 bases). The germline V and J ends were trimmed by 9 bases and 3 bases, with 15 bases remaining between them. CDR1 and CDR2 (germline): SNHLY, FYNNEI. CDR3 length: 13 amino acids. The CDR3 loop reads CASKTAGVYEQYF. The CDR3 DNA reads TGTGCCAGTAAGACAGCAGGGGTCTACGAGCAGTACTTC. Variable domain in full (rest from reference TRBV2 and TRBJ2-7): EPEVTQTPSHQVTQMGQEVILRCVPISNHLYFYWYRQILGQKVEFLVSFYNNEISEKSEIFDDQFSVERPDGSNFTLKIRSTKLEDSAMYFCASKTAGVYEQYFGPGTRLTVT.

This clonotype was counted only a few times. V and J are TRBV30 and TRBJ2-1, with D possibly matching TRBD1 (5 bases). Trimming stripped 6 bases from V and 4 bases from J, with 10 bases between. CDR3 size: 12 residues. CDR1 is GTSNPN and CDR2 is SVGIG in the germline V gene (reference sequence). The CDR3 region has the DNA TGTGCCTGTGACAGAATATACAATGAGCAGTTCTTC. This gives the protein CACDRIYNEQFF.

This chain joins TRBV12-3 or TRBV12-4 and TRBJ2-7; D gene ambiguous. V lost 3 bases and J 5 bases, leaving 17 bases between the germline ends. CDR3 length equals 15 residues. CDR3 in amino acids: CASSFRMGRLDEQYF. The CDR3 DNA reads TGTGCCAGCAGTTTTAGAATGGGCAGGCTCGACGAGCAGTACTTC.

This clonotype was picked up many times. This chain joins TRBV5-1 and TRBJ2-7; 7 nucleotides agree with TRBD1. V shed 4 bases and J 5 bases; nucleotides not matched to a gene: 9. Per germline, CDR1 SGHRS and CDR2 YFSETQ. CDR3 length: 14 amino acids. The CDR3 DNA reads TGCGCCAGCAGCAAGTGGGACAGCCAAAACGAGCAGTACTTC. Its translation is CASSKWDSQNEQYF.

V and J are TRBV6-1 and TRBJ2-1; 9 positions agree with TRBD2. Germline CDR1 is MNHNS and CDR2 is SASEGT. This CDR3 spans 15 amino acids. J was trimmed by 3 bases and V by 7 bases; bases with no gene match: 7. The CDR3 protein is CASTPSGNYYNEQFF. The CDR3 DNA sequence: TGTGCCAGCACTCCTAGCGGGAACTACTACAATGAGCAGTTCTTC.

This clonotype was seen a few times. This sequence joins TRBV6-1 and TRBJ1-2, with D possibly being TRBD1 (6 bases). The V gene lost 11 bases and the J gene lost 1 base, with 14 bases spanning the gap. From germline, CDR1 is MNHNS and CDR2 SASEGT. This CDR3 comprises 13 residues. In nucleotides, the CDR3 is TGTGCCTCCCGGGGGGGCGTTAACTATGGCTACACCTTC. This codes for CASRGGVNYGYTF.

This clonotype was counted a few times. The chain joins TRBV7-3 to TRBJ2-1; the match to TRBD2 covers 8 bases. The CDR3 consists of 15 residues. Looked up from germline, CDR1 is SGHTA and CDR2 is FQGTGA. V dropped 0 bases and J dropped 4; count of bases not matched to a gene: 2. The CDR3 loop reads CASSLTLAEYNEQFF. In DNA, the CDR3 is TGTGCCAGCAGCTTAACACTAGCGGAGTACAATGAGCAGTTCTTC.

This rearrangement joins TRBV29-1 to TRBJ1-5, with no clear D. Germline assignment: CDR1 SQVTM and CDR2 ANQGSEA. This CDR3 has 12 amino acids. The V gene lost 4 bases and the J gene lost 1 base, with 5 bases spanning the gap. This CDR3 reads CSVGESNQPQHF. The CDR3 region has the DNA TGCAGCGTTGGTGAAAGCAATCAGCCCCAGCATTTT. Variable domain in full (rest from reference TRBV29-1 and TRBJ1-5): SAVISQKPSRDICQRGTSLTIQCQVDSQVTMMFWYRQQPGQSLTLIATANQGSEATYESGFVIDKFPISRPNLTFSTLTVSNMSPEDSSIYLCSVGESNQPQHFGDGTRLSIL.

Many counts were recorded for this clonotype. DNA of the CDR3: TGCAGTGCTAGAGATTGGGGCACTGAAGCTTTCTTT. Protein sequence: CSARDWGTEAFF. This chain uses TRBV20-1 with TRBJ1-1; D unresolved. V dropped 0 bases and J dropped 4 bases, with 6 bases sitting between them. The germline gives CDR1 DFQATT, CDR2 SNEGSKA (reference sequence). The CDR3 contains 12 residues.

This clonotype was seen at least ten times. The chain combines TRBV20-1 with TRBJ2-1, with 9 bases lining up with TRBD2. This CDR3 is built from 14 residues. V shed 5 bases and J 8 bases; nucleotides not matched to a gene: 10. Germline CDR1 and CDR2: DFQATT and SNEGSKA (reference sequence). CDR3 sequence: CSAETSGLGYEQFF. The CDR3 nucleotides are TGCAGTGCTGAGACTAGCGGCCTGGGGTATGAGCAGTTCTTC.

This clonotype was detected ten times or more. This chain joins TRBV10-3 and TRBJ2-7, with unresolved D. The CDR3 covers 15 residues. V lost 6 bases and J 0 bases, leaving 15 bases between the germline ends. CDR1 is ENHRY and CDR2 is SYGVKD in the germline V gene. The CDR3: CAIRGLSTGSYEQYF. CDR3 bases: TGTGCCATCAGAGGCCTTTCGACGGGCTCCTACGAGCAGTACTTC.

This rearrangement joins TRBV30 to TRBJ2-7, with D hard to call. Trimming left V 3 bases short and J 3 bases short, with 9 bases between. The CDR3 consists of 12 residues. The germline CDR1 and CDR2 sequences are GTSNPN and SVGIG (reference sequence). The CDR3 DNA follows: TGTGCCTGGAGGTTTGCCGGCTACGAGCAGTACTTC. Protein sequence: CAWRFAGYEQYF.

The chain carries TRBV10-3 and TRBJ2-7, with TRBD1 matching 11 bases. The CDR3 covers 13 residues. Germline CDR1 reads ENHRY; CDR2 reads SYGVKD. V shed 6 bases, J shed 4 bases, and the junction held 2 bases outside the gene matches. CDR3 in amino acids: CAIRGTGGYEQYF. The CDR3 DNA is TGTGCCATCAGGGGGACAGGGGGATACGAGCAGTACTTC.

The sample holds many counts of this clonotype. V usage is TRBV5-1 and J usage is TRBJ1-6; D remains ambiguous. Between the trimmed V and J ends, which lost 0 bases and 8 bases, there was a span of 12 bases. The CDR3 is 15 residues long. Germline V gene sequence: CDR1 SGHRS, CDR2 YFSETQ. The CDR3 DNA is TGCGCCAGCAGCTTGGATGGCAGAGCAGATTCACCCCTCCACTTT. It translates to CASSLDGRADSPLHF.

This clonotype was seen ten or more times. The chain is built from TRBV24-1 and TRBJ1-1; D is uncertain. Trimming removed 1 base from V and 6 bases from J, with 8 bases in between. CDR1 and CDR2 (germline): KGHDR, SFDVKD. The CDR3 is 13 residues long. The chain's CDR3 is CATSDFAKAEAFF. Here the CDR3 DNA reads TGTGCCACCAGTGATTTTGCTAAGGCTGAAGCTTTCTTT.

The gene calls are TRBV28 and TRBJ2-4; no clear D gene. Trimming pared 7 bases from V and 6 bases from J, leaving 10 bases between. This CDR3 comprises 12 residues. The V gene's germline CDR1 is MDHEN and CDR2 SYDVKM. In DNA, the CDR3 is TGTGCCAGCACCAATTACCCAAACATTCAGTACTTC. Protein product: CASTNYPNIQYF.

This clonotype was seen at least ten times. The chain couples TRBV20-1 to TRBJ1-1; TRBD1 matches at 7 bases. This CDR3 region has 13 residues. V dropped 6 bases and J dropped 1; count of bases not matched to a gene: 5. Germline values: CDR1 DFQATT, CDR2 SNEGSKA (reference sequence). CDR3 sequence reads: CSARQGPNTEAFF. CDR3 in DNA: TGCAGTGCAAGACAGGGCCCGAACACTGAAGCTTTCTTT.

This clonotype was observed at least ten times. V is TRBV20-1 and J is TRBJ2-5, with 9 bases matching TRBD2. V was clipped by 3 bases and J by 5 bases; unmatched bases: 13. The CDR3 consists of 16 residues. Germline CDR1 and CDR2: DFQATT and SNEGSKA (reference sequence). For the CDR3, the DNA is TGCAGTGCTAGGCACCCCCGACTAGCGGCAAGGGAGACCCAGTACTTC. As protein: CSARHPRLAARETQYF.

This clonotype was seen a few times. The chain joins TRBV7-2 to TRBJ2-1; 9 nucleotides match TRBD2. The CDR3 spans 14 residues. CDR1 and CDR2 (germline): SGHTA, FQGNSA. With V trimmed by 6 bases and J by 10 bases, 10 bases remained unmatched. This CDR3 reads CASRPGLAFSEQFF. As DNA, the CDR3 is TGTGCCAGCAGGCCGGGACTAGCTTTCTCCGAGCAGTTCTTC.